The sequence of this T cell receptor (beta chain) was determined in a study of T cells in Graves' hyperthyroidism and ophthalmopathy. Study-level background: Once the initial diagnosis was made, peripheral blood was obtained before any treatment.

What was amplified from RNA transcripts were TCR beta CDR3 regions. Researchers ran a first-round RT-PCR on the TCR CDR3 using the HTBI primer set. Using its own MiXCR run on the multiplex PCR reads, TCRdb lists one record per CDR3 protein. Among fewer than 450,000 distinct CDR3 sequences listed, roughly 15% were seen once. At least 3 on the Clinical Activity Score was recorded for ophthalmopathy patients, who also had NOSPECS grade at least 4 and duration under 3 months. Study outcomes and limitations: Blood also held most thyroid clonotypes expanded beyond 0.001. Through a model of 13 V-J features, ophthalmopathy was separated from stable hyperthyroidism.

Worth noting for this clonotype: Antigen unknown.

CDR1 and CDR2 from the germline V gene are SGHTA and FQGNSA. With 4 bases clipped from V and 5 bases from J, the junction kept 3 bases outside the gene matches. This CDR3 has 14 residues. The TCR was taken from a woman aged 55-70 years with Graves' ophthalmopathy. Sequencing was performed on blood. The chain joins TRBV7-2 to TRBJ2-3; 10 bases agree with TRBD2. CDR3 in amino acids: CASSSSGSLDTQYF. The CDR3 coding sequence is TGTGCCAGCAGCTCTAGCGGGAGTTTAGATACGCAGTATTTT.